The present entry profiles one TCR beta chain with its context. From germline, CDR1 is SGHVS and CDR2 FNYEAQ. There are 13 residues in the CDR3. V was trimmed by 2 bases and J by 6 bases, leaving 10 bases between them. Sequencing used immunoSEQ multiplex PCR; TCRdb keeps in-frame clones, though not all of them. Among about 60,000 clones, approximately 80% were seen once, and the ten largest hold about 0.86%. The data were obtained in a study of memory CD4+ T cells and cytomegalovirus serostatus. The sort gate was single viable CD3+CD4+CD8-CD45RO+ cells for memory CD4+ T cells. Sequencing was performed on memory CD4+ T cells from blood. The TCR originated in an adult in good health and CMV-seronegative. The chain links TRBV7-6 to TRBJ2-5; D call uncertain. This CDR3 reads CASSLPGGKTQYF. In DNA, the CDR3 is TGTGCCAGCAGCTTACCCGGTGGGAAGACCCAGTACTTC.